Shown below are 29 T cell receptor beta chains from a single sample sequenced in a study of regulatory T cells in long-lasting Graves disease. Indicated time point: persistent/refractory GD, antithyroid drugs over 5 years with positive TRAb. PBMC RNA was the source of the TCR library. Libraries of TCR beta came from iRepertoire HTBI primers plus Arm-PCR of CDR3 regions. In TCRdb, the multiplex PCR reads were re-called with MiXCR into one record per CDR3 protein. There are 350,000 to 450,000 distinct CDR3 sequences in the sample; around a fifth occur only once, and 14% lies in the top ten. The sequencing used peripheral blood mononuclear cells (PBMCs), collected when the disease was refractory, from a patient treated with antithyroid drugs. These receptors were collected from a female donor with Graves disease.

This clonotype showed up many times. The chain combines TRBV28 with TRBJ1-1; D not resolved. Germline lookup yields CDR1 MDHEN and CDR2 SYDVKM. V was shortened by 3 bases and J by 1 base, with 18 bases between the two germline ends. The CDR3 extends over 17 amino acids. The CDR3 nucleotides are TGTGCCAGCAGTTTTTTATACGTTGCCAGAAGGAACACTGAAGCTTTCTTT. Its protein is CASSFLYVARRNTEAFF. Filled out from reference TRBV28 and TRBJ1-1, the complete variable domain reads DVKVTQSSRYLVKRTGEKVFLECVQDMDHENMFWYRQDPGLGLRLIYFSYDVKMKEKGDIPEGYSVSREKKERFSLILESASTNQTSMYLCASSFLYVARRNTEAFFGQGTRLTVV.

This rearrangement joins TRBV29-1 to TRBJ2-7; 12 bases line up with TRBD2. CDR3 length: 14 residues. V was pared by 5 bases and J by 2 bases, with 4 bases of the junction left unmatched. The germline CDR1 and CDR2 sequences are SQVTM and ANQGSEA. The CDR3 loop is CSVWTSGTPYEQYF. The CDR3 DNA follows: TGCAGCGTTTGGACTAGCGGGACCCCCTACGAGCAGTACTTC.

This clonotype was detected only a few times. The genes are TRBV7-9 and TRBJ1-5; 12 bases line up with TRBD1. This CDR3 contains 15 residues. Germline V CDR1 and CDR2: SEHNR, FQNEAQ (reference sequence). The V and J ends lost 5 bases and 7 bases, in that order; junction bases with no gene match: 6. CDR3 amino acids: CASSAGTGGVQPQHF. The CDR3 DNA reads as TGTGCCAGCAGCGCTGGGACAGGGGGCGTCCAGCCCCAGCATTTT.

There are a few counts of this clonotype. The V gene is TRBV7-3, the J gene TRBJ1-1; 9 bases agree with TRBD1. V was clipped by 5 bases and J by 6 bases; unmatched bases: 7. The CDR3 sequence is 14 residues long. Germline CDR1 and CDR2: SGHTA and FQGTGA. The DNA of the CDR3 is TGTGCCAGCAGCGGACAGGGGTTTGAGGCTGAAGCTTTCTTT. It encodes CASSGQGFEAEAFF.

Many counts were recorded for this clonotype. DNA of the CDR3: TGTGCCAGCAGCTTAGAATCGGGCTCCGAGCAGTACTTC. Residues: CASSLESGSEQYF. The chain uses TRBV7-9 and TRBJ2-7; D is unresolved. The CDR3 consists of 13 residues. The V gene's germline CDR1 is SEHNR and CDR2 FQNEAQ (reference sequence). V was clipped by 1 base and J by 6 bases, with 10 bases between them. Full variable domain (remainder filled in from reference TRBV7-9 and TRBJ2-7): DTGVSQNPRHKITKRGQNVTFRCDPISEHNRLYWYRQTLGQGPEFLTYFQNEAQLEKSRLLSDRFSAERPKGSFSTLEIQRTEQGDSAMYLCASSLESGSEQYFGPGTRLTVT.

The chain is built from TRBV9 and TRBJ1-1; unclear D gene. V was trimmed by 0 bases and J by 0 bases, leaving 6 bases between them. Germline V lookup: CDR1 SGDLS, CDR2 YYNGEE. The CDR3 runs 14 residues. As DNA, the CDR3 is TGTGCCAGCAGCGTAGGTTTCATGAACACTGAAGCTTTCTTT. This sequence encodes CASSVGFMNTEAFF.

This clonotype was seen repeatedly, ten times or more. The V and J genes are TRBV5-6 and TRBJ1-4; 8 positions agree with TRBD1. Germline trimming cut 3 bases from V and 6 bases from J; bases unmatched to any gene: 7. CDR1 is SGHDT and CDR2 is YYEEEE in the germline V gene. The CDR3 contains 15 residues. This CDR3 reads CASSSLQGVDEKLFF. In DNA, the CDR3 is TGTGCCAGCAGCTCCTTACAGGGGGTGGATGAAAAACTGTTTTTT.

At least ten counts were recorded for this clonotype. The chain employs TRBV12-3 or TRBV12-4 and TRBJ1-2; 7 nucleotides line up with TRBD1. With V trimmed by 5 bases and J by 3 bases, 3 bases remained unmatched. This CDR3 region has 13 residues. The CDR3, as DNA: TGTGCCAGCAGTCGAACAGGGGACTATGGCTACACCTTC. Residues: CASSRTGDYGYTF.

Many counts were recorded for this clonotype. The V and J genes are TRBV12-3 or TRBV12-4 and TRBJ2-5; TRBD2 is a possible D gene (6 bases). The ends were cut back, 0 bases at V and 5 bases at J, with 10 bases in the middle. CDR3 size: 14 residues. CDR3 residues: CASSLALRGETQYF. In nucleotides, the CDR3 is TGTGCCAGCAGTTTAGCGCTTCGGGGGGAGACCCAGTACTTC.

Concerning this clonotype: A read error may be the cause here, since a much bigger clone is one base away. The V gene is TRBV11-2, the J gene TRBJ1-3, with D maybe TRBD1 (6 bases). There are 14 residues in the CDR3. CDR1 and CDR2 (germline): SGHAT, FQNNGV. CDR3 sequence: CAGSLEGAGNTIYF. The CDR3, as DNA: TGTGCCGGCAGCTTAGAGGGGGCTGGAAACACCATATATTTT.

This clonotype has only a few counts. V is TRBV27 and J is TRBJ1-1; 8 bases match TRBD1. Germline V gene sequence: CDR1 MNHEY, CDR2 SMNVEV (reference sequence). V dropped 6 bases and J dropped 5; count of bases not matched to a gene: 5. The CDR3 covers 13 residues. The CDR3 loop reads CASRARTGTEAFF. CDR3 bases: TGTGCCAGCAGAGCCCGGACAGGGACTGAAGCTTTCTTT.

This sequence joins TRBV28 and TRBJ1-2; no definite D call. The V and J ends lost 4 bases and 7 bases respectively, with 13 bases between them. Per the germline V gene, CDR1 is MDHEN and CDR2 is SYDVKM. The CDR3 covers 13 residues. CDR3 region: CASSSLNVGGYTF. In DNA, the CDR3 is TGTGCCAGCAGTTCCCTAAACGTAGGTGGCTACACCTTC.

This clonotype was seen a handful of times. V and J are TRBV30 and TRBJ1-1; D possibly corresponds to TRBD1 (6 bases). There are 14 residues in the CDR3. Germline values: CDR1 GTSNPN, CDR2 SVGIG (reference sequence). Trimming stripped 3 bases from V and 1 base from J, with 12 bases between. CDR3 nucleotides: TGTGCCTGGAGCCGGGGGCAGGGGAACACTGAAGCTTTCTTT. Translating it yields CAWSRGQGNTEAFF.

With respect to this clonotype: Since a much larger clone is just one base distant, this may be a read error. The V call is TRBV28, the J call TRBJ1-1; perhaps TRBD1 as D (5 bases). This CDR3 has 13 amino acids. The germline gives CDR1 MDHEN, CDR2 SYDVKM. The V end lost 2 bases, the J end lost 7 bases, and 11 bases lay between the germline ends. The CDR3 sequence is CASSLAWGFEAFF. The CDR3 nucleotides read TGTGCCAGCAGTTTAGCGTGGGGGTTTGAAGCTTTCTTT.

As regards this clonotype: In this CDR3 the conserved last residue, phenylalanine or tryptophan, is missing, so a read error is likely. The gene calls are TRBV3-1 and TRBJ2-7; D call uncertain. Germline lookup yields CDR1 LGHDT and CDR2 YNNKEL (reference sequence). The CDR3 consists of 12 residues. Trimming removed 2 bases at V and 6 bases at J, with 8 bases between. The CDR3 coding sequence is TGTGCCAGCAGCCAAAGGGCTACCGAGCAGTACTCC. Translating gives CASSQRATEQYS.

The chain has TRBV12-5 and TRBJ2-1; 8 bases are a match to TRBD2. The V gene's germline CDR1 is LGHNT and CDR2 FRNRAP. The trim removed 3 bases at V and 5 bases at J, leaving 6 bases unmatched. The CDR3 has 15 residues. The CDR3 spells CASGLAGVRNNEQFF. The CDR3 DNA is TGTGCTAGTGGTTTAGCGGGAGTTCGGAACAATGAGCAGTTCTTC.

The chain is built from TRBV5-1 and TRBJ2-1; 7 nucleotides line up with TRBD1. Germline assignment: CDR1 SGHRS and CDR2 YFSETQ. The CDR3 length is 15 residues. V lost 3 bases to trimming and J lost 5 bases; unmatched junction nucleotides: 8. CDR3 in DNA: TGCGCCAGCAGCTACGGGACAGCTAATAACAATGAGCAGTTCTTC. Its protein product is CASSYGTANNNEQFF.

Comments on this clonotype: A read error may explain this, as a much larger clone is one base away. The V and J genes are TRBV6-1 and TRBJ2-5, with D unresolved. CDR1 is MNHNS and CDR2 is SASEGT in the germline V gene. The CDR3 spans 15 residues. The ends were cut back, 6 bases at V and 5 bases at J, with 19 bases in the middle. As DNA, the CDR3 is TGTGCCAGCAGAGGCTCGGTGCCCGGTCGGGAGACCCAGTACTTC. This gives the protein CASRGSVPGRETQYF.

This clonotype appeared a few times. The V and J genes are TRBV6-1 and TRBJ2-7, with 8 bases lining up with TRBD1. Germline V CDR1 and CDR2: MNHNS, SASEGT. The CDR3 length is 16 residues. Trimming removed 3 bases from V and 7 bases from J; junction bases left unmatched: 14. The CDR3 nucleotides read TGTGCCAGCAGTGACTCCTGGGACAGGCGCCCGGGAGAGCAGTACTTC. This codes for CASSDSWDRRPGEQYF.

This clonotype was seen only a few times. The rearrangement uses TRBV4-2 and TRBJ1-1; D perhaps matches TRBD1 (5 bases). The germline gives CDR1 LGHNA, CDR2 YNFKEQ. V was shortened by 1 base and J by 5 bases, with 14 bases between the two germline ends. This CDR3 has 15 amino acids. The CDR3 coding sequence is TGTGCCAGCAGCCAAGCCGAGGGGCAATCTACTGAAGCTTTCTTT. As protein: CASSQAEGQSTEAFF.

At least ten counts were recorded for this clonotype. V gene TRBV2 combines with J gene TRBJ2-7; weak D call: TRBD1 (6 bases). The CDR3 is made up of 14 amino acids. V lost 1 base and J 3 bases, leaving 10 bases between the germline ends. Germline loops: CDR1 SNHLY, CDR2 FYNNEI. CDR3 coding DNA: TGTGCCAGCAGTGAAGGGGGGCTTTACTACGAGCAGTACTTC. This sequence encodes CASSEGGLYYEQYF. Looking up the rest from reference TRBV2 and TRBJ2-7 gives the full variable domain: EPEVTQTPSHQVTQMGQEVILRCVPISNHLYFYWYRQILGQKVEFLVSFYNNEISEKSEIFDDQFSVERPDGSNFTLKIRSTKLEDSAMYFCASSEGGLYYEQYFGPGTRLTVT.

A note on this clonotype: A much larger clonotype is one base distant, so this may be a read error. CDR3 sequence reads: CASRDHQRTSTKAFF. The DNA of the CDR3 is TGTGCCAGCAGAGACCACCAAAGGACAAGCACTAAAGCTTTCTTT. This sequence joins TRBV28 and TRBJ1-1, with D possibly matching TRBD1 (5 bases). CDR1 is MDHEN, CDR2 SYDVKM, per germline. The CDR3 sequence is 15 residues long.

The rearrangement uses TRBV5-8 and TRBJ2-3; D gene unclear. V shed 0 bases and J shed 0 bases, with 8 bases lying between them. This CDR3 region has 15 residues. The germline V gene encodes CDR1 SGHTS and CDR2 YDEGEE. The CDR3 is CASSLEQLSTDTQYF. The CDR3 DNA follows: TGTGCCAGCAGCTTGGAACAGCTTAGCACAGATACGCAGTATTTT.

V usage is TRBV20-1 and J usage is TRBJ2-1; 9 positions match TRBD2. There are 14 residues in the CDR3. CDR1 is DFQATT, CDR2 SNEGSKA, per germline (reference sequence). V gave up 6 bases and J gave up 7 bases; unmatched junction bases: 10. The DNA of the CDR3 is TGCAGTGCAAAGACTAGCGGAGGCCAGAATGAGCAGTTCTTC. This translates into CSAKTSGGQNEQFF.

The sample holds many counts of this clonotype. The chain carries TRBV12-3 or TRBV12-4 and TRBJ2-5; 8 bases match TRBD2. This CDR3 comprises 17 residues. V lost 5 bases to trimming and J lost 5 bases; unmatched junction nucleotides: 16. CDR3 bases: TGTGCCAGCAGTCCCCTCGGGGGGGCCGACTTTTGGGAGACCCAGTACTTC. Its protein is CASSPLGGADFWETQYF.

A few counts support this clonotype. The chain combines TRBV20-1 with TRBJ2-7; TRBD2 aligns across 14 bases. CDR1 DFQATT and CDR2 SNEGSKA come from the germline V gene (reference sequence). There are 16 residues in the CDR3. J was trimmed by 3 bases and V by 6 bases; bases with no gene match: 10. Written as DNA, the CDR3 is TGCAGTGCACACTCCGGGACTAGCGGGAGCGGCTACGAGCAGTACTTC. Translation gives CSAHSGTSGSGYEQYF.

Many counts were recorded for this clonotype. The chain recombines TRBV27 with TRBJ2-7; the D is unclear. This CDR3 is 13 amino acids long. Deletions cut 5 bases from V and 4 bases from J, with 12 bases between. Germline V gene data show CDR1 as MNHEY and CDR2 as SMNVEV (reference sequence). The CDR3 DNA reads as TGTGCCAGCAGTCCCATGACAAGTTACGAGCAGTACTTC. This translates into CASSPMTSYEQYF.

This clonotype was counted ten times or more. The V gene is TRBV10-3, the J gene TRBJ2-7, with 9 bases lining up with TRBD1. Germline V gives CDR1 ENHRY, CDR2 SYGVKD. The CDR3 loop spans 15 amino acids. Unmatched junction bases numbered 9, after V lost 4 bases and J lost 5 bases. The DNA for the CDR3 is TGTGCCATCAGTGGGTCGGGACAGGGATCTGACGAGCAGTACTTC. The encoded protein is CAISGSGQGSDEQYF.

The rearrangement joins TRBV6-5 to TRBJ2-1; TRBD2 agrees at 10 bases. V shed 4 bases, J shed 2 bases, and the junction held 8 bases outside the gene matches. Germline loops: CDR1 MNHEY, CDR2 SVGAGI. The CDR3 runs 17 residues. The CDR3 sequence: CASSCSAGTSAYNEQFF. CDR3 nucleotides: TGTGCCAGCAGTTGCTCCGCTGGGACTAGCGCCTACAATGAGCAGTTCTTC.